What follows is one T cell receptor beta chain and its context. Profiled with immunoSEQ multiplex PCR; TCRdb holds only in-frame clones, not every one. The sample consists of over 1.5 million clones, approximately 98% of them appearing once. With 0 bases clipped from V and 0 bases from J, the junction kept 8 bases outside the gene matches. Germline V gene sequence: CDR1 SGHDT, CDR2 YYEEEE. This CDR3 spans 19 amino acids. This sample was included in a study of shared clonotypes between healthy human individuals. The sample taken for sequencing was naive CD4+ T cells sorted from blood. The subset was: CD45RA+ positively selected. The sequence was obtained from a man aged 30 to 39 in good health. The chain combines TRBV5-6 with TRBJ2-4; TRBD2 matches at 11 bases. CDR3 sequence: CASSLEASGRPVAKNIQYF. CDR3 in DNA: TGTGCCAGCAGCTTGGAAGCTAGCGGGAGGCCCGTAGCCAAAAACATTCAGTACTTC.